This TCR beta chain comes out of a study of cytomegalovirus exposure and HLA in healthy donors. This clone was picked up a small number of times. The PCR contained 60 Vbeta and 13 Jbeta primers. Produced via immunoSEQ multiplex PCR; TCRdb's table is partial and in-frame only. The table includes roughly 200,000 clones, less than 85% detected once. The CDR3 spans 14 residues. V was shortened by 5 bases and J by 3 bases, with 14 bases between the two germline ends. The germline gives CDR1 LNHDA, CDR2 SQIVND (reference sequence). The chain couples TRBV19 to TRBJ2-7; D may be TRBD1 (5 bases). This receptor was taken from a boy between 10 and 17 years old in good health and CMV-seronegative. The specimen was PBMCs. The CDR3: CASSPRAMDYEQYF. The CDR3 DNA is TGTGCCAGTAGTCCCAGGGCCATGGACTACGAGCAGTACTTC.